This TCR beta chain was captured by sequencing in a study of blood T cells in healthy people across ages. Findings of the study overall: More naive CD4+ cells and higher diversity were found in long-lived than in aged donors.

PCR was performed a second time for about 6 to 11 cycles using a sample-barcoded 5' primer and a J-beta primer mix. TCRdb analysed the 5' RACE reads with MiXCR anew, one entry per CDR3 protein. The table has roughly 2 million distinct CDR3 sequences, around half seen once; the top ten hold approximately 2%. The CDR3 is 10 residues long. Trimming took off 4 bases at V and 12 bases at J, with 10 bases between the two ends. Germline CDR1 reads SQVTM; CDR2 reads ANQGSEA. In terms of origin and age, donors were healthy Caucasian individuals from Russia aged about 6 to 90. Worth noting for this clonotype: Antigen unknown.

The clonotype comes from a woman in her forties in good health. Sequenced material: blood. This chain links TRBV29-1 with TRBJ2-1; the D is unclear. In DNA form, the CDR3 reads TGCAGCGTTGTGACGGACGGGCAGTTCTTC. Protein sequence: CSVVTDGQFF.